These 14 T cell receptor beta chains share one sample of origin, sequenced in a study of blood T cell repertoires in COVID-19. The data were produced by immunoSEQ multiplex PCR, yet TCRdb's version contains in-frame clones alone and is incomplete. In the table there are around 200,000 clones, just under 90% of which are singletons. Sequencing was carried out using peripheral blood. Every receptor here comes from a man in his sixties who had recovered from COVID-19.

This clone was detected only once. V is TRBV18 and J is TRBJ1-5, with D perhaps matching TRBD1 (6 bases). The germline CDR1 and CDR2 sequences are KGHSH and LQKENI. The CDR3 is 15 amino acids. V lost 3 bases and J 4 bases, leaving 13 bases between the germline ends. The CDR3, as DNA: TGTGCCAGCTCACCGCTGGCGCAGGGGAATCAGCCCCAGCATTTT. This translates into CASSPLAQGNQPQHF.

The V gene is TRBV5-6, the J gene TRBJ1-5; 10 bases are a match to TRBD1. Germline V gene sequence: CDR1 SGHDT, CDR2 YYEEEE. The CDR3 loop spans 14 amino acids. The trim removed 4 bases at V and 5 bases at J, leaving 3 bases unmatched. The CDR3 protein is CASSLGQGDQPQHF. CDR3 nucleotide sequence: TGTGCCAGCAGCCTAGGACAGGGGGATCAGCCCCAGCATTTT. The whole variable domain, filled in from reference TRBV5-6 and TRBJ1-5, reads DAGVTQSPTHLIKTRGQQVTLRCSPKSGHDTVSWYQQALGQGPQFIFQYYEEEERQRGNFPDRFSGHQFPNYSSELNVNALLLGDSALYLCASSLGQGDQPQHFGDGTRLSIL.

The gene calls are TRBV7-9 and TRBJ1-2; D not resolved. Germline assignment: CDR1 SEHNR and CDR2 FQNEAQ (reference sequence). V shed 4 bases and J shed 8 bases, with 11 bases lying between them. This CDR3 is 12 amino acids long. CDR3 protein: CASSSETGGYTF. In DNA form, the CDR3 reads TGTGCCAGCAGCTCGGAGACCGGGGGCTACACCTTC.

This clone was recorded only once. The chain uses TRBV28 and TRBJ2-7; 12 positions match TRBD1. The J segment lost 12 bases and the V segment lost 5 bases, leaving 11 bases of the junction unmatched. Germline values: CDR1 MDHEN, CDR2 SYDVKM. This CDR3 is built from 14 residues. The CDR3 DNA follows: TGTGCCAGCAGTCCTTCCGGGACAGGGGGCTTCAGGTACTTC. Translated, it gives CASSPSGTGGFRYF.

This clone came up once. This chain links TRBV28 with TRBJ1-2; D ambiguous. The CDR3 loop spans 14 amino acids. Germline V gives CDR1 MDHEN, CDR2 SYDVKM. Between the trimmed V and J ends, which lost 5 bases and 3 bases, there was a span of 13 bases. The CDR3 is CASSAVGPYYGYTF. In DNA form, the CDR3 reads TGTGCCAGCAGTGCCGTTGGGCCGTACTATGGCTACACCTTC.

This clone was detected only a few times. V is TRBV6-1 and J is TRBJ1-1, with D maybe TRBD1 (5 bases). CDR3 size: 13 residues. Trimming took off 3 bases at V and 9 bases at J, with 14 bases between the two ends. Germline V lookup: CDR1 MNHNS, CDR2 SASEGT. The CDR3 loop is CASSDPGGNKAFF. The CDR3 DNA sequence: TGTGCCAGCAGTGACCCCGGGGGAAATAAAGCTTTCTTT.

The CDR3 bases are TGTGCCAGTAGTATCGGGACTAGCGGTCCATACGAGCAGTACTTC. Translation: CASSIGTSGPYEQYF. This chain links TRBV19 with TRBJ2-7, with TRBD2 matching over 11 bases. The V gene's germline CDR1 is LNHDA and CDR2 SQIVND (reference sequence). The CDR3 contains 15 residues. Trimming at V came to 3 bases and at J to 4 bases, leaving 5 bases not matched to a gene.

V and J are TRBV18 and TRBJ1-1; D may be TRBD1 (5 bases). The CDR3 covers 16 residues. V lost 2 bases and J lost 4, with 17 bases in between. Germline lookup yields CDR1 KGHSH and CDR2 LQKENI. The CDR3: CASSPSATGGSTEAFF. Written as DNA, the CDR3 is TGTGCCAGCTCACCATCCGCGACCGGGGGGAGCACTGAAGCTTTCTTT.

This clone was counted once. The chain joins TRBV6-5 to TRBJ1-4, with TRBD1 matching 11 bases. The CDR3 is made up of 14 amino acids. The V gene end was trimmed by 6 bases and the J gene end by 7 bases; junction bases not matched to a gene: 4. The germline V gene has CDR1 MNHEY and CDR2 SVGAGI. CDR3 sequence (DNA): TGTGCCAGCAGCCGGGACAGGGGGAGTGAAAAACTGTTTTTT. Protein product: CASSRDRGSEKLFF.

V usage is TRBV9 and J usage is TRBJ2-3; D ambiguous. V was shortened by 4 bases and J by 4 bases, with 10 bases between the two germline ends. Germline lookup yields CDR1 SGDLS and CDR2 YYNGEE. This CDR3 has 13 residues. CDR3 protein: CASSSSRADTQYF. For the CDR3, the DNA is TGTGCCAGCAGCAGCTCCCGGGCAGATACGCAGTATTTT.

The genes are TRBV19 and TRBJ1-4, with D uncertain. This CDR3 region has 14 residues. Germline lookup yields CDR1 LNHDA and CDR2 SQIVND (reference sequence). V lost 0 bases to trimming and J lost 4 bases, with 6 bases between them. The CDR3 here is CASSIDWHNEKLFF. The CDR3 nucleotides read TGTGCCAGTAGTATAGACTGGCATAATGAAAAACTGTTTTTT.

The J gene is TRBJ2-7, the V gene TRBV30; D unclear. The CDR3 runs to 11 residues. V was pared by 3 bases and J by 1 base, with 4 bases between. Germline V gene data show CDR1 as GTSNPN and CDR2 as SVGIG (reference sequence). The CDR3 coding sequence is TGTGCCTGGAGCTTATCCTACGAGCAGTACTTC. This translates into CAWSLSYEQYF.

Ten or more counts support this clone. The CDR3 coding sequence is TGTGCCAGCAGTGACTCGACTAGCGGGAGCAATGAGCAGTTCTTC. Translating gives CASSDSTSGSNEQFF. V usage is TRBV6-4 and J usage is TRBJ2-1; 12 nucleotides match TRBD2. From germline, CDR1 is MRHNA and CDR2 SNTAGT. There are 15 residues in the CDR3. After removal of 0 bases from V and 6 bases from J, the junction contained 0 bases not matched to a gene.

This clone has a handful of counts. This chain connects TRBV4-3 to TRBJ1-2, with a weak D call TRBD1 (6 bases). The CDR3 has 13 residues. The germline V gene encodes CDR1 LGHNA and CDR2 YSLEER. V dropped 3 bases and J dropped 8 bases, with 13 bases sitting between them. CDR3 residues: CASSQSGVSGYTF. For the CDR3, the DNA is TGCGCCAGCAGCCAGTCAGGGGTATCGGGCTACACCTTC.